The 28 T cell receptor beta chains below all came from one sample that was sequenced in a study of cytomegalovirus exposure and HLA in healthy donors. TCRdb's copy holds only in-frame clones and misses some; the assay was immunoSEQ multiplex PCR. The sample holds tens of thousands of clones, approximately 96% seen once. The sequenced sample consisted of PBMCs. The receptors derive from a man between 18 and 35 years old in good health and CMV-seronegative.

The table lists this clone with a count of one. V usage is TRBV19 and J usage is TRBJ1-5; D ambiguous. The germline V and J ends were trimmed by 1 base and 6 bases, with 10 bases remaining between them. Looked up from germline, CDR1 is LNHDA and CDR2 is SQIVND (reference sequence). This CDR3 is 14 amino acids long. CDR3 DNA sequence: TGTGCCAGTAGTATAGTGGGAGGGAGTCAGCCCCAGCATTTT. Translated: CASSIVGGSQPQHF.

The CDR3 nucleotides are TGTGCCAGCAGTCCCCCACAGGGGGCCTACTCCTACGAGCAGTACTTC. Its translation is CASSPPQGAYSYEQYF. The J gene is TRBJ2-7, the V gene TRBV28; 9 bases are a match to TRBD1. V gave up 5 bases and J gave up 0 bases; unmatched junction bases: 8. Germline lookup yields CDR1 MDHEN and CDR2 SYDVKM. The CDR3 has 16 amino acids.

The genes are TRBV5-1 and TRBJ2-1; the match to TRBD2 covers 7 bases. The CDR3 runs to 14 residues. V trimming: 9 bases; J trimming: 11 bases; junction bases outside the gene matches: 17. CDR1 SGHRS and CDR2 YFSETQ come from the germline V gene. The CDR3 sequence: CATRAGGSSAKQFF. CDR3 sequence (DNA): TGCGCCACCAGGGCAGGCGGGAGTTCAGCCAAGCAGTTCTTC.

The chain combines TRBV28 with TRBJ2-3; 10 bases fit TRBD2. From germline, CDR1 is MDHEN and CDR2 SYDVKM. This CDR3 has 15 amino acids. The ends lost 3 bases at V and 2 bases at J; junction bases unmatched: 2. CDR3 sequence (DNA): TGTGCCAGCAGTTTGGGACTAGCGAACACAGATACGCAGTATTTT. This translates into CASSLGLANTDTQYF.

The V and J genes are TRBV9 and TRBJ2-1, with D maybe TRBD1 (5 bases). Looked up from germline, CDR1 is SGDLS and CDR2 is YYNGEE. The CDR3 contains 14 residues. Trimming took 0 bases from V and 9 from J, leaving 13 bases between them. CDR3 in amino acids: CASSVGQGGIEQFF. The DNA for the CDR3 is TGTGCCAGCAGCGTAGGGCAGGGTGGGATTGAGCAGTTCTTC.

The chain couples TRBV18 to TRBJ1-2; 7 nucleotides agree with TRBD1. Looked up from germline, CDR1 is KGHSH and CDR2 is LQKENI. This CDR3 has 13 amino acids. V lost 6 bases, J lost 6 bases, and 7 bases stayed unmatched. This CDR3 is CASSPGQVDGYTF. DNA for the CDR3: TGTGCCAGCTCTCCAGGACAGGTTGATGGCTACACCTTC.

V gene TRBV4-1 combines with J gene TRBJ2-3; TRBD2 agrees at 7 bases. V trimming: 3 bases; J trimming: 1 base; junction bases outside the gene matches: 7. The CDR3 length is 16 residues. Germline lookup yields CDR1 MGHRA and CDR2 YSYEKL. In nucleotides, the CDR3 is TGCGCCAGCAGCCAGACACCGGGACTACGCACAGATACGCAGTATTTT. It translates to CASSQTPGLRTDTQYF.

The rearrangement links TRBV30 to TRBJ1-3; unclear D gene. Per germline, CDR1 GTSNPN and CDR2 SVGIG (reference sequence). The CDR3 has 13 amino acids. V lost 5 bases and J 0 bases, leaving 8 bases between the germline ends. The CDR3 is CAWQVDSGNTIYF. CDR3 bases: TGTGCCTGGCAGGTCGACTCTGGAAACACCATATATTTT.

This sequence joins TRBV27 and TRBJ1-5; D gene ambiguous. V lost 8 bases to trimming and J lost 7 bases, with 18 bases between them. Germline CDR1 is MNHEY and CDR2 is SMNVEV (reference sequence). The CDR3 has 14 residues. CDR3 in amino acids: CASAYRGSGQPQHF. CDR3 coding DNA: TGTGCCAGCGCTTATCGGGGATCTGGGCAGCCCCAGCATTTT.

The chain is built from TRBV19 and TRBJ2-6, with 8 positions matching TRBD1. Germline V gives CDR1 LNHDA, CDR2 SQIVND (reference sequence). V lost 1 base to trimming and J lost 3 bases; unmatched junction nucleotides: 5. There are 17 residues in the CDR3. The CDR3 is CASSIGNRGFGANVLTF. The CDR3 DNA reads TGTGCCAGTAGTATAGGGAACAGGGGGTTTGGGGCCAACGTCCTGACTTTC.

The chain carries TRBV14 and TRBJ2-1, with 10 bases matching TRBD2. CDR1 and CDR2 (germline): SGHDN, FVKESK. Unmatched junction bases numbered 10, after V lost 0 bases and J lost 8 bases. The CDR3 extends over 17 amino acids. The CDR3 coding sequence is TGTGCCAGCAGCCAAGATGGCCCTAGCGGGAGTCGGCATGAGCAGTTCTTC. It yields the protein CASSQDGPSGSRHEQFF.

The chain combines TRBV28 with TRBJ2-1; tentatively, D is TRBD1 (5 bases). The CDR3 extends over 14 amino acids. Trimming stripped 6 bases from V and 2 bases from J, with 11 bases between. The germline gives CDR1 MDHEN, CDR2 SYDVKM. CDR3 residues: CASRLNRPYNEQFF. DNA for the CDR3: TGTGCCAGCAGGCTAAACAGGCCCTACAATGAGCAGTTCTTC.

This chain connects TRBV19 to TRBJ2-1; 15 bases line up with TRBD2. The length of the CDR3 is 15 residues. Per germline, CDR1 LNHDA and CDR2 SQIVND (reference sequence). Trimming cost V 7 bases and J 8 bases; bases outside gene matches: 6. CDR3 sequence reads: CASTSGLAGGYEQFF. CDR3 nucleotides: TGTGCCAGTACCTCCGGACTAGCGGGAGGGTATGAGCAGTTCTTC.

This chain joins TRBV7-2 and TRBJ2-1; the match to TRBD2 covers 7 bases. V lost 1 base and J lost 3; bases outside the gene matches: 6. CDR3 size: 16 residues. Per the germline V gene, CDR1 is SGHTA and CDR2 is FQGNSA. The DNA for the CDR3 is TGTGCCAGCAGCTTAGATCGCGGGAGTCACTACAATGAGCAGTTCTTC. This gives the protein CASSLDRGSHYNEQFF.

V usage is TRBV5-1 and J usage is TRBJ2-3, with D tentatively TRBD2 (6 bases). This CDR3 spans 16 amino acids. In germline, CDR1 is SGHRS, CDR2 YFSETQ. Trimming stripped 0 bases from V and 2 bases from J, with 13 bases between. The CDR3 bases are TGCGCCAGCAGCTTGGTAGCGGAGACGACCACAGATACGCAGTATTTT. Protein: CASSLVAETTTDTQYF.

This rearrangement joins TRBV11-2 to TRBJ1-1, with 8 bases identical to TRBD1. J was trimmed by 7 bases and V by 5 bases; bases with no gene match: 6. The CDR3 loop spans 13 amino acids. The germline CDR1 and CDR2 sequences are SGHAT and FQNNGV. CDR3 protein: CASSRTGKVEAFF. DNA for the CDR3: TGTGCCAGCAGCAGGACAGGGAAGGTTGAAGCTTTCTTT.

The rearrangement uses TRBV10-1 and TRBJ2-1, with 7 bases aligning to TRBD2. The CDR3 loop spans 19 amino acids. V lost 0 bases and J lost 1; bases outside the gene matches: 12. CDR1 is WNHNN, CDR2 SYGVQD, per germline (reference sequence). CDR3 nucleotides: TGCGCCAGCAGTGAGTCGGATATAAAGCGGGGCCTTTCCTACAATGAGCAGTTCTTC. It codes for CASSESDIKRGLSYNEQFF.

The J gene is TRBJ2-1, the V gene TRBV19, with 7 bases lining up with TRBD1. With V trimmed by 6 bases and J by 0 bases, 2 bases remained unmatched. The CDR3 totals 14 residues. Germline V lookup: CDR1 LNHDA, CDR2 SQIVND (reference sequence). Written as DNA, the CDR3 is TGTGCCAGTAGAACAGGGGACTCCTACAATGAGCAGTTCTTC. Translation: CASRTGDSYNEQFF.

This chain joins TRBV28 and TRBJ2-5; a weak D match, TRBD2 (6 bases). Trimming left V 3 bases short and J 0 bases short, with 8 bases between. This CDR3 spans 14 amino acids. Per germline, CDR1 MDHEN and CDR2 SYDVKM. The CDR3 here is CASSFRGYQETQYF. CDR3 in DNA: TGTGCCAGCAGTTTCCGGGGGTACCAAGAGACCCAGTACTTC.

This clone turned up a few times. The chain links TRBV7-9 to TRBJ1-1, with unresolved D. Germline V gene sequence: CDR1 SEHNR, CDR2 FQNEAQ (reference sequence). Trimming removed 6 bases at V and 3 bases at J, with 8 bases between. CDR3 length: 12 residues. The CDR3, as DNA: TGTGCCAGCAGGCCCGAGGACACTGAAGCTTTCTTT. As protein: CASRPEDTEAFF.

The chain uses TRBV23-1 and TRBJ2-7, with D perhaps matching TRBD2 (6 bases). TRBV23-1 is placed among ORFs of uncertain function. Trimming cost V 5 bases and J 3 bases, with 17 bases left between them. The CDR3 is 15 amino acids. The CDR3: CASSAARDSYYEQYF. CDR3 nucleotide sequence: TGCGCCAGCAGTGCCGCCCGGGACTCATACTACGAGCAGTACTTC.

This chain connects TRBV6-5 to TRBJ2-1; 7 nucleotides align to TRBD1. Germline assignment: CDR1 MNHEY and CDR2 SVGAGI. The ends lost 0 bases at V and 11 bases at J; junction bases unmatched: 7. The CDR3 sequence is 14 residues long. This CDR3 is CASSYSTTGVKQFF. The CDR3 region has the DNA TGTGCCAGCAGTTACTCCACTACAGGGGTTAAGCAGTTCTTC.

The chain joins TRBV19 to TRBJ2-1; 10 bases agree with TRBD2. Germline CDR1 LNHDA, CDR2 SQIVND (reference sequence). CDR3 length: 17 residues. Trimming cost V 7 bases and J 0 bases; bases outside gene matches: 9. The CDR3 reads CASTRTSGPSSYNEQFF. The CDR3 DNA reads as TGTGCCAGTACCCGGACTAGCGGACCTTCCTCCTACAATGAGCAGTTCTTC.

This clone showed up just a few times. The chain uses TRBV6-4 and TRBJ2-2; 7 positions match TRBD2. CDR3 length: 13 amino acids. From germline, CDR1 is MRHNA and CDR2 SNTAGT. The J segment lost 4 bases and the V segment lost 8 bases, leaving 4 bases of the junction unmatched. The CDR3 nucleotides are TGTGCCAGCGCGACTAGCAGCACCGGGGAGCTGTTTTTT. It encodes CASATSSTGELFF.

The chain combines TRBV28 with TRBJ2-7; tentative D call: TRBD2 (6 bases). Trimming removed 5 bases at V and 1 base at J, with 15 bases between. Germline V CDR1 and CDR2: MDHEN, SYDVKM. The CDR3 length is 15 residues. CDR3 in DNA: TGTGCCAGCAGTGACCCTAGCGAAGGATCCTACGAGCAGTACTTC. This translates into CASSDPSEGSYEQYF.

The chain recombines TRBV5-1 with TRBJ2-7, with 10 bases lining up with TRBD2. This CDR3 has 15 amino acids. Looked up from germline, CDR1 is SGHRS and CDR2 is YFSETQ. Germline trimming cut 4 bases from V and 3 bases from J; bases unmatched to any gene: 7. The CDR3 here is CASSPDPSGSYEQYF. CDR3 sequence (DNA): TGCGCCAGCAGCCCCGACCCTAGCGGGAGCTACGAGCAGTACTTC.

V usage is TRBV11-2 and J usage is TRBJ2-1; 7 bases are shared with TRBD2. V trimming: 3 bases; J trimming: 4 bases; junction bases outside the gene matches: 12. This CDR3 contains 17 residues. Germline CDR1 SGHAT, CDR2 FQNNGV. The CDR3 DNA sequence: TGTGCCAGCAGCTTTAGGGCACTAGCGACCCAATACAATGAGCAGTTCTTC. Translated: CASSFRALATQYNEQFF.

The gene calls are TRBV19 and TRBJ2-7, with 11 bases lining up with TRBD2. The CDR3 has 16 amino acids. Germline trimming cut 4 bases from V and 3 bases from J; bases unmatched to any gene: 8. Germline V lookup: CDR1 LNHDA, CDR2 SQIVND (reference sequence). The CDR3: CASSKLAGVNYYEQYF. The CDR3 bases are TGTGCCAGTAGTAAACTAGCGGGAGTTAACTACTACGAGCAGTACTTC.